Below are 2 T cell receptor beta chains sequenced from a single sample in a study of shared clonotypes between healthy human individuals. Sequencing was performed with immunoSEQ multiplex PCR; in TCRdb, only in-frame clones are kept and a portion is missing. The sample contains about 100,000 clones, roughly two thirds of which appear only once. The sequenced material came from memory CD8+ T cells sorted from blood. The subset here: CD45RO+ cells pooled with CCR7-negative TemRA cells. These receptors were taken from a woman aged 25 to 39 in good health.

The genes are TRBV7-9 and TRBJ1-4; TRBD1 is a possible D gene (5 bases). Germline V gene sequence: CDR1 SEHNR, CDR2 FQNEAQ (reference sequence). Trimming removed 4 bases at V and 4 bases at J, with 13 bases between. The CDR3 has 15 residues. In nucleotides, the CDR3 is TGTGCCAGCAGCTGGGGGGTCGGAGGTAATGAAAAACTGTTTTTT. It specifies CASSWGVGGNEKLFF. Drawing the rest from reference TRBV7-9 and TRBJ1-4, the complete variable domain is DTGVSQNPRHKITKRGQNVTFRCDPISEHNRLYWYRQTLGQGPEFLTYFQNEAQLEKSRLLSDRFSAERPKGSFSTLEIQRTEQGDSAMYLCASSWGVGGNEKLFFGSGTQLSVL.

The rearrangement joins TRBV18 to TRBJ2-7; D might be TRBD1 (6 bases). CDR3 length equals 15 residues. Germline V gene sequence: CDR1 KGHSH, CDR2 LQKENI. The V end lost 3 bases, the J end lost 4 bases, and 16 bases lay between the germline ends. The CDR3 protein is CASSPRSGQKYEQYF. CDR3 DNA: TGTGCCAGCTCACCTCGCTCGGGACAAAAATACGAGCAGTACTTC.